This TCR beta chain was recovered during a study of molecular identifiers for immune sequencing clone quantification. Study-wide points: Spiked Jurkat TCR RNA equivalent to one cell reportedly surfaced among about 1 million naive cells. Effector cells had over 98% of their molecules in clones above 20 RNA copies, while naive cells had under 1%.

Naive CD8 T cells were sorted, and the gate applied was CD8+CD4-CCR7+CD45RA+. This clonotype was recorded many times. Its antigen remains unknown. MiXCR, run by TCRdb on the PCR reads, gives a single entry per CDR3 protein. In the table there are about 320,000 distinct CDR3 sequences, roughly a fifth of which are singletons. V lost 0 bases, J lost 0 bases, and 3 bases lay in between. This CDR3 comprises 13 residues. The germline V gene encodes CDR1 MGHDK and CDR2 SYGVNS. This receptor was taken from a human donor in good health. Some libraries in this study had Jurkat cell RNA spiked in. This chain connects TRBV25-1 to TRBJ2-7; D is unresolved. The specimen sequenced was naive CD8+ T cells from blood, with Jurkat cell RNA spiked in. As for subset: FACS-sorted CD8+CD4-CCR7+CD45RA+ naive T cells. Here the CDR3 reads CASSEYRSYEQYF. The CDR3 bases are TGTGCCAGCAGTGAATATCGCTCCTACGAGCAGTACTTC.